This record covers a single TCR beta chain. The CDR3 consists of 13 residues. Trimming removed 0 bases from V and 6 bases from J, with 6 bases in between. Germline values: CDR1 KGHSH, CDR2 LQKENI. In the PCR, 60 Vbeta and 13 Jbeta primers were used. TCRdb's table, derived via immunoSEQ multiplex PCR, lists solely in-frame clones and lacks some. The table has around 110,000 clones, about four fifths seen once. The data were taken from a study of cytomegalovirus exposure and HLA in healthy donors. The material sequenced was PBMCs. The clonotype was recovered from a woman aged 18-35 years in good health and CMV-seropositive. The chain employs TRBV18 and TRBJ1-5; no reliable D call. The CDR3 DNA reads TGTGCCAGCTCACCACCTGAGGGTCAGCCCCAGCATTTT. Protein product: CASSPPEGQPQHF.